Below, one T cell receptor beta chain is given with its context. The antigen remains undetermined. The CDR3 has 17 amino acids. Per the germline V gene, CDR1 is SGHAT and CDR2 is FQNNGV. No DNA is given; TCRdb re-called the 5' RACE reads and lists each CDR3 protein once. The repertoire table contains about 390,000 distinct CDR3 sequences. The data derive from a study of T cells expressing NK-cell markers. Broader study findings: As a fraction of CD8+ T cells, dominant NKG2C+ clonotypes reached roughly 1.0-7.5% in about six donors.

The V call is TRBV11-2, the J call TRBJ2-1; TCRdb indicates TRBD2, and absent DNA this call remains unverified. Sample: blood T cells: a sorted CD56 or NKG2C T cell subset, CD4+ or CD8+ T cells, or bulk PBMC T cells (not recorded which). This TCR was sampled from a woman between 45 and 65 years old in good health. This chain's CDR3 is CASSLTGLAGGYNEQFF.